The T cell receptor beta chain described here comes from a study of post-analysis software for immune sequencing data. Broader study findings: By F measure, samples from a shared preparation batch strongly co-clustered. Comparison of patients with controls showed four or five TRBV segments more frequent in patients, TRBV5-6, TRBV5-1 and TRBV20-1 among them.

From germline, CDR1 is SGHTA and CDR2 FQGNSA. This CDR3 comprises 13 residues. With regard to this clonotype: Antigen specificity is unknown. The germline gene is not matched at one end of the junction; a read error may be the cause.

TCR beta cDNA libraries included unique molecular identifiers. A single record per CDR3 protein comes from TCRdb applying MiXCR to the PCR reads. The table shows fewer than 850,000 distinct CDR3 sequences, with less than 35% occurring only once. V usage is TRBV7-2 and J usage is TRBJ2-1; D gene unclear. The source material was blood. This receptor was obtained from a girl under 18 with multiple sclerosis. CDR3 in DNA: TGTGCCAACAGCTTGGCGGCCTACAATGAGCAGTTCTTC. Translating gives CANSLAAYNEQFF.